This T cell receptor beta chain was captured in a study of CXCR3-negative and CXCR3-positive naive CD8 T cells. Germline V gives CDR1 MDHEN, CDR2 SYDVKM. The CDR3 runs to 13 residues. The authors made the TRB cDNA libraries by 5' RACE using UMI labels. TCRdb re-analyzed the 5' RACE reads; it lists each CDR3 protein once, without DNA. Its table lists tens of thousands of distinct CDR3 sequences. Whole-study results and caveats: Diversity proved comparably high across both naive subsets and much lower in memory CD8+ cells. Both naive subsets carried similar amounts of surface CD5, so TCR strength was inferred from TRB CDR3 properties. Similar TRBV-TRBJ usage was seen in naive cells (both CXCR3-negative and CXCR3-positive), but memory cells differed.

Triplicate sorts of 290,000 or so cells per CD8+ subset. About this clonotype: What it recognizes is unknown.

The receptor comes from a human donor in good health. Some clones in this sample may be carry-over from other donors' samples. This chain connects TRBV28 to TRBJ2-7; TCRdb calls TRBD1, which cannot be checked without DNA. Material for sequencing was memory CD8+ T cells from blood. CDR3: CASSALTGDEQYF.